One T cell receptor beta chain is described in this entry. The data are from a study of blood T cell repertoires in COVID-19. As handled by the study authors: The authors estimated nucleated cell counts from reference gene primer amplification. Libraries were prepared by immunoSEQ multiplex PCR; TCRdb keeps only in-frame clonotypes and omits some of them. Clone size and the V and J calls come from that table; the DNA yielded D and trimming. The sample yields roughly 120,000 clones, around nine tenths seen once. With 5 bases clipped from V and 7 bases from J, the junction kept 8 bases outside the gene matches. This CDR3 region has 15 residues. Germline V gene lookup returns CDR1 SNHLY and CDR2 FYNNEI.

The sequence was obtained from a woman aged 50 to 60 with acute or convalescent COVID-19. The source material was peripheral blood. This rearrangement joins TRBV2 to TRBJ1-2, with 12 bases aligning to TRBD1. The CDR3 bases are TGTGCCAGCAGTAAAGAGGGACAGGGGGCGAGTGGCTACACCTTC. Protein product: CASSKEGQGASGYTF.